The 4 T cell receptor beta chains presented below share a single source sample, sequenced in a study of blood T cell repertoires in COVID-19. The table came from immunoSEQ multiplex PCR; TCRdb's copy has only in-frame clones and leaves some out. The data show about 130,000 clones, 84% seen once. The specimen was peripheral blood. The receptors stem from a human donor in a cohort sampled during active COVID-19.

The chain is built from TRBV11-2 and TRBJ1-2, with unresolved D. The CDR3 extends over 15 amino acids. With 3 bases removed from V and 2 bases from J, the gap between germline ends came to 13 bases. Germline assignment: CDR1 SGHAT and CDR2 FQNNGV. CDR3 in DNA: TGTGCCAGCAGCTTGAGGGAGAACTGGAACTATGGCTACACCTTC. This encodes CASSLRENWNYGYTF.

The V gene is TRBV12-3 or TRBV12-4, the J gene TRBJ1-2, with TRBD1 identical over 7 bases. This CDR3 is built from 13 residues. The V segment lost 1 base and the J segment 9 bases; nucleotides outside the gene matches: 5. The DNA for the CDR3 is TGTGCCAGCAGTTTAGAGGCAGGGGGAAGCTACACCTTC. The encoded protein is CASSLEAGGSYTF.

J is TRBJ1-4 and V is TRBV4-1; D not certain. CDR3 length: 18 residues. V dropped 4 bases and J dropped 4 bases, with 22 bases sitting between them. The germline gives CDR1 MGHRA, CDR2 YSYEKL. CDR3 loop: CASSLLGRVRAINEKLFF. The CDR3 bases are TGCGCCAGCAGCCTCCTAGGGAGGGTTCGGGCCATTAATGAAAAACTGTTTTTT.

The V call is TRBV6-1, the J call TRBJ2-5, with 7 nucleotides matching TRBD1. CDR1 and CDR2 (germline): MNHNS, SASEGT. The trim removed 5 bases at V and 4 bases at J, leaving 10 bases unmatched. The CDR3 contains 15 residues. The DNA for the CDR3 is TGTGCCAGCAGTCTCCAGACAGGGCCAGTAGAGACCCAGTACTTC. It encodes CASSLQTGPVETQYF.